A single sample is the source of the 30 T cell receptor beta chains below, sequenced in a study of tumor-infiltrating lymphocytes in localized non-small cell lung cancer. Clones were read by immunoSEQ multiplex PCR, and TCRdb kept only the in-frame ones, dropping some. The sample consists of over 5,500 clones, about 79% of them appearing once. What was sequenced was uninvolved lung tissue not adjacent to the tumor. Receptors were obtained from a human donor with non-small cell lung cancer.

CDR3 bases: TGTGCCAGCAGCGTAGGGGCAGTGATTAACTATGGCTACACCTTC. Translating gives CASSVGAVINYGYTF. The V gene is TRBV9, the J gene TRBJ1-2; D gene uncertain. The CDR3 is 15 amino acids. From germline, CDR1 is SGDLS and CDR2 YYNGEE. The V and J ends lost 0 bases and 1 base respectively, with 10 bases between them. Complete variable domain (other parts from reference TRBV9 and TRBJ1-2): DSGVTQTPKHLITATGQRVTLRCSPRSGDLSVYWYQQSLDQGLQFLIQYYNGEERAKGNILERFSAQQFPDLHSELNLSSLELGDSALYFCASSVGAVINYGYTFGSGTRLTVV.

This chain connects TRBV7-2 to TRBJ2-7, with 8 positions matching TRBD1. With 3 bases clipped from V and 2 bases from J, the junction kept 6 bases outside the gene matches. The CDR3 is made up of 15 amino acids. From germline, CDR1 is SGHTA and CDR2 FQGNSA. The CDR3 bases are TGTGCCAGCAGCTTTAGCGGACAGGGAACCTACGAGCAGTACTTC. Translating gives CASSFSGQGTYEQYF. The entire variable domain, with the rest obtained from reference TRBV7-2 and TRBJ2-7, is as follows: GAGVSQSPSNKVTEKGKDVELRCDPISGHTALYWYRQSLGQGLEFLIYFQGNSAPDKSGLPSDRFSAERTGGSVSTLTIQRTQQEDSAVYLCASSFSGQGTYEQYFGPGTRLTVT.

CDR3 sequence (DNA): TGTGCCATCAGGCCCCACCGGGACCAAAACAATGAGCAGTTCTTC. Encoded protein: CAIRPHRDQNNEQFF. The J gene is TRBJ2-1, the V gene TRBV10-3; D tentatively reads TRBD1 or TRBD2 (5 bases each). With 6 bases removed from V and 5 bases from J, the gap between germline ends came to 17 bases. CDR3 length: 15 residues. CDR1 ENHRY and CDR2 SYGVKD come from the germline V gene.

CDR3 sequence (DNA): TGCGCCAGCAGCCAAGATCGGAAGGTGACCTACTATGGCTACACCTTC. It specifies CASSQDRKVTYYGYTF. This chain joins TRBV4-3 and TRBJ1-2, with D unclear. V lost 0 bases and J lost 3, with 14 bases in between. The CDR3 spans 16 residues. The germline V gene encodes CDR1 LGHNA and CDR2 YSLEER.

This rearrangement joins TRBV15 to TRBJ1-6; D uncertain. V was shortened by 3 bases and J by 7 bases, with 4 bases between the two germline ends. Germline CDR1 is LNHNV and CDR2 is YYDKDF (reference sequence). The CDR3 contains 12 residues. The CDR3 nucleotides read TGTGCCACCAGCAGCGAGAATTCACCCCTCCACTTT. It yields the protein CATSSENSPLHF.

This CDR3 is CASSVASQGLGYTF. For the CDR3, the DNA is TGTGCCAGCAGCGTAGCTTCGCAGGGGTTAGGCTACACCTTC. V and J are TRBV9 and TRBJ1-2; D might be TRBD1 (6 bases). Between the trimmed V and J ends, which lost 0 bases and 8 bases, there was a span of 14 bases. Germline CDR1 SGDLS, CDR2 YYNGEE. CDR3 length: 14 amino acids.

V gene TRBV5-1 combines with J gene TRBJ1-6; D uncertain. This CDR3 spans 16 amino acids. Trimming took off 0 bases at V and 0 bases at J, with 7 bases between the two ends. The germline V gene has CDR1 SGHRS and CDR2 YFSETQ. CDR3 nucleotides: TGCGCCAGCAGCTTGGGAGGTCCCTCCTATAATTCACCCCTCCACTTT. Its translation is CASSLGGPSYNSPLHF.

This clone showed up just a few times. The chain uses TRBV11-2 and TRBJ2-7; 7 nucleotides align to TRBD2. The length of the CDR3 is 14 residues. Trimming cost V 3 bases and J 3 bases; bases outside gene matches: 5. The germline gives CDR1 SGHAT, CDR2 FQNNGV. CDR3: CASSLGGGRYEQYF. CDR3 bases: TGTGCCAGCAGCTTGGGGGGGGGTCGCTACGAGCAGTACTTC.

The chain links TRBV6-4 to TRBJ2-3; 12 positions match TRBD2. CDR1 MRHNA and CDR2 SNTAGT come from the germline V gene. This CDR3 has 15 residues. With 4 bases clipped from V and 1 base from J, the junction kept 0 bases outside the gene matches. Here the CDR3 reads CASSGTSGGTDTQYF. The CDR3 DNA reads as TGTGCCAGCAGTGGGACTAGCGGGGGCACAGATACGCAGTATTTT.

This clone is labeled medium-sized. V and J are TRBV14 and TRBJ2-2, with 7 bases aligning to TRBD2. The CDR3 is made up of 15 amino acids. V lost 0 bases and J lost 8; bases outside the gene matches: 6. Germline CDR1 SGHDN, CDR2 FVKESK. DNA for the CDR3: TGTGCCAGCAGCCAAGATCAAGCGGGGCTGGGGGAGCTGTTTTTT. It specifies CASSQDQAGLGELFF. The variable domain in full, completed from reference TRBV14 and TRBJ2-2, reads EAGVTQFPSHSVIEKGQTVTLRCDPISGHDNLYWYRRVMGKEIKFLLHFVKESKQDESGMPNNRFLAERTGGTYSTLKVQPAELEDSGVYFCASSQDQAGLGELFFGEGSRLTVL.

V and J are TRBV9 and TRBJ2-3; tentative D call: TRBD1 (6 bases). V was trimmed by 3 bases and J by 9 bases, leaving 14 bases between them. CDR3 length equals 13 residues. Per germline, CDR1 SGDLS and CDR2 YYNGEE. The CDR3 region is CASSETGVWTQYF. The DNA for the CDR3 is TGTGCCAGCAGCGAGACAGGCGTGTGGACGCAGTATTTT.

The chain joins TRBV4-3 to TRBJ2-1; TRBD2 agrees at 7 bases. This CDR3 has 17 residues. Germline V gene sequence: CDR1 LGHNA, CDR2 YSLEER. Germline trimming cut 1 base from V and 2 bases from J; bases unmatched to any gene: 8. In DNA, the CDR3 is TGCGCCAGCAGCCAAGCGACTAGCCTGGGAGCCTACAATGAGCAGTTCTTC. It encodes CASSQATSLGAYNEQFF.

The chain recombines TRBV5-1 with TRBJ1-3; weak D call: TRBD1 (6 bases). From germline, CDR1 is SGHRS and CDR2 YFSETQ. V lost 4 bases, J lost 5 bases, and 16 bases lay in between. CDR3 length equals 15 residues. This CDR3 reads CASSLGQPGRNTIYF. CDR3 DNA sequence: TGCGCCAGCAGCCTGGGACAACCTGGAAGAAACACCATATATTTT.

The genes are TRBV28 and TRBJ2-5; a possible D gene is TRBD2 (6 bases). Germline values: CDR1 MDHEN, CDR2 SYDVKM. Trimming cost V 6 bases and J 5 bases, with 22 bases left between them. The CDR3 spans 16 residues. CDR3 sequence: CASSPGLPLGWETQYF. In DNA form, the CDR3 reads TGTGCCAGCAGCCCGGGACTCCCACTAGGCTGGGAGACCCAGTACTTC.

CDR3 protein: CASSQRPLAGGQTDTQYF. The CDR3 nucleotides read TGTGCCAGCAGCCAAAGACCGCTAGCGGGGGGGCAAACAGATACGCAGTATTTT. The genes are TRBV4-2 and TRBJ2-3; 12 nucleotides align to TRBD2. The length of the CDR3 is 18 residues. Germline lookup yields CDR1 LGHNA and CDR2 YNFKEQ. V lost 2 bases and J lost 3; bases outside the gene matches: 9.

The J gene is TRBJ2-7, the V gene TRBV29-1; the match to TRBD1 covers 11 bases. J was trimmed by 4 bases and V by 6 bases; bases with no gene match: 8. The germline V gene has CDR1 SQVTM and CDR2 ANQGSEA. The CDR3 runs to 14 residues. This CDR3 reads CSVGWTGGAYEQYF. CDR3 nucleotide sequence: TGCAGCGTCGGATGGACAGGGGGCGCGTACGAGCAGTACTTC.

Notes on this clone: One end of the junction is discordant with germline, which a read error may explain. This chain joins TRBV7-7 and TRBJ2-3, with 10 nucleotides matching TRBD2. Germline V gene sequence: CDR1 SSHAT, CDR2 FNYEAQ (reference sequence). The CDR3 runs to 16 residues. The CDR3 spells CASSLAIAGGSDTQYF. CDR3 nucleotides: TGTGCTAGCAGCTTAGCGATAGCGGGGGGATCGGATACGCAGTATTTT.

A single count supports this clone. The chain links TRBV5-1 to TRBJ2-1; D unclear. The V end lost 1 base, the J end lost 2 bases, and 13 bases lay between the germline ends. CDR1 is SGHRS and CDR2 is YFSETQ in the germline V gene. This CDR3 contains 16 residues. The CDR3 loop reads CASSLKQPGPYNEQFF. The CDR3 DNA is TGCGCCAGCAGCTTGAAGCAGCCCGGGCCCTACAATGAGCAGTTCTTC.

The chain couples TRBV9 to TRBJ2-3; perhaps TRBD2 as D (7 bases). Trimming removed 0 bases from V and 1 base from J, with 12 bases in between. Germline lookup yields CDR1 SGDLS and CDR2 YYNGEE. The CDR3 sequence is 16 residues long. CDR3 protein: CASSVVGGLGTDTQYF. CDR3 DNA sequence: TGTGCCAGCAGCGTAGTGGGGGGGCTGGGCACAGATACGCAGTATTTT.

The chain employs TRBV9 and TRBJ2-2, with 10 bases that match TRBD1. This CDR3 contains 15 residues. The junction had 5 bases not matched to a gene; V was cut back by 3 bases and J by 6 bases. CDR1 and CDR2 from the germline V gene are SGDLS and YYNGEE. The DNA for the CDR3 is TGTGCCAGCAGCGGACGACAGGGGGCGTCCGGGGAGCTGTTTTTT. It is translated as CASSGRQGASGELFF.

The chain carries TRBV7-2 and TRBJ2-7; tentatively, D is TRBD1 (5 bases). There are 13 residues in the CDR3. Trimming removed 0 bases at V and 7 bases at J, with 10 bases between. Per the germline V gene, CDR1 is SGHTA and CDR2 is FQGNSA. In nucleotides, the CDR3 is TGTGCCAGCAGCTTAGCGGGGCCCCGGGAGCAGTACTTC. It codes for CASSLAGPREQYF.

The chain carries TRBV14 and TRBJ1-6, with a weak D call TRBD1 (5 bases). V shed 1 base and J shed 7 bases, with 8 bases lying between them. The CDR3 runs 14 residues. Germline loops: CDR1 SGHDN, CDR2 FVKESK. The CDR3 nucleotides read TGTGCCAGCAGCCAAGGACAGCTGAATTCACCCCTCCACTTT. As protein: CASSQGQLNSPLHF.

Turning to this clone: Different DNA sequences within this sample yield the same CDR3. The chain employs TRBV7-6 and TRBJ2-7, with 9 bases fitting TRBD1. Trimming took 1 base from V and 2 from J; bases not matched to a gene: 3. The CDR3 loop spans 15 amino acids. Germline CDR1 is SGHVS and CDR2 is FNYEAQ. CDR3 DNA sequence: TGTGCCAGCAGCTTAGTACAGGGGGCGGCCTACGAGCAGTACTTC. Protein sequence: CASSLVQGAAYEQYF.

The chain couples TRBV9 to TRBJ2-1; 7 bases agree with TRBD1. Unmatched junction bases numbered 18, after V lost 0 bases and J lost 9 bases. The germline CDR1 and CDR2 sequences are SGDLS and YYNGEE. The CDR3 covers 18 residues. The CDR3 spells CASSVVDRGRGSQAEQFF. Here the CDR3 DNA reads TGTGCCAGCAGCGTAGTAGATAGGGGGCGCGGGTCGCAAGCTGAGCAGTTCTTC.

This chain connects TRBV7-9 to TRBJ2-7, with 11 bases fitting TRBD1. CDR3 length: 15 amino acids. The V gene's germline CDR1 is SEHNR and CDR2 FQNEAQ (reference sequence). V lost 3 bases to trimming and J lost 4 bases; unmatched junction nucleotides: 5. CDR3 sequence reads: CASSLAGTGGYEQYF. In nucleotides, the CDR3 is TGTGCCAGCAGCTTGGCCGGGACAGGGGGGTACGAGCAGTACTTC. Variable domain in full (rest from reference TRBV7-9 and TRBJ2-7): DTGVSQNPRHKITKRGQNVTFRCDPISEHNRLYWYRQTLGQGPEFLTYFQNEAQLEKSRLLSDRFSAERPKGSFSTLEIQRTEQGDSAMYLCASSLAGTGGYEQYFGPGTRLTVT.

CDR3: CASSQDRNRYNEQFF. The CDR3 DNA sequence: TGTGCCAGCAGCCAAGATCGTAACCGCTACAATGAGCAGTTCTTC. This sequence joins TRBV4-2 and TRBJ2-1; D gene uncertain. Germline-derived CDR1 and CDR2 are LGHNA and YNFKEQ. The CDR3 spans 15 residues. The V end lost 0 bases, the J end lost 3 bases, and 9 bases lay between the germline ends.

This chain's CDR3 is CASSTTSRQGSTNEKLFF. The CDR3 DNA is TGTGCCAGCAGCACCACCTCCAGACAGGGATCAACTAATGAAAAACTGTTTTTT. The chain joins TRBV27 to TRBJ1-4; 7 bases match TRBD1. CDR3 size: 18 residues. Germline CDR1 MNHEY, CDR2 SMNVEV (reference sequence). Losses at the gene ends were 6 bases for V and 0 bases for J; bases not matched to a gene: 13.

The chain carries TRBV11-3 and TRBJ2-7, with TRBD2 as a possible D gene (6 bases). CDR3 length equals 13 residues. Trimming left V 3 bases short and J 0 bases short, with 6 bases between. The germline CDR1 and CDR2 sequences are SGHNT and YENEEA. CDR3 in amino acids: CASSFGSSYEQYF. CDR3 DNA: TGTGCCAGCAGCTTCGGGAGCTCCTACGAGCAGTACTTC.

The rearrangement uses TRBV4-1 and TRBJ2-5; 10 bases align to TRBD2. The CDR3 covers 16 residues. Germline V lookup: CDR1 MGHRA, CDR2 YSYEKL. With 0 bases clipped from V and 2 bases from J, the junction kept 3 bases outside the gene matches. CDR3: CASSQDRTSGQETQYF. CDR3 nucleotide sequence: TGCGCCAGCAGCCAAGATCGGACTAGCGGACAAGAGACCCAGTACTTC.

By sample fraction, this clone is medium-sized. This chain links TRBV25-1 with TRBJ2-7; D is perhaps TRBD1 or TRBD2 (5 bases each). Germline CDR1 and CDR2: MGHDK and SYGVNS. V was cut by 7 bases and J by 1 base, with 8 bases left in between. This CDR3 has 12 residues. CDR3 protein: CASMGESYEQYF. The CDR3 region has the DNA TGTGCCAGCATGGGGGAGTCCTACGAGCAGTACTTC.